A single sample gave rise to the 9 T cell receptor beta chains below, sequenced in a study of Ad26.COV2.S vaccination and SARS-CoV-2 variants. This table comes from immunoSEQ multiplex PCR, and its TCRdb copy is limited to in-frame clones, with some not included. The table shows around 370,000 clones, with around 83% occurring only once. Treatment specified: around 19 received Ad26.COV2.S at low or high dose, single or two shots; several received placebo; per-sample allocation not given. Material that was analyzed had been drawn on day 63 after the first vaccine or placebo injection. The specimen comprised peripheral blood, sampled in a trial of Ad26.COV2.S vaccine versus placebo. The receptor set was obtained from a person between 18 and 65 years old who received the Ad26.COV2.S COVID-19 vaccine or a placebo.

The gene calls are TRBV10-2 and TRBJ1-2; D remains ambiguous. Trimming left V 0 bases short and J 4 bases short, with 12 bases between. The CDR3 length is 15 residues. Germline CDR1 and CDR2: WSHSY and SAAADI. CDR3 sequence: CASSESTWVRYGYTF. The CDR3 coding sequence is TGCGCCAGCAGTGAGTCGACCTGGGTACGCTATGGCTACACCTTC.

The J gene is TRBJ2-4, the V gene TRBV15, with D possibly called TRBD1 or TRBD2 (5 bases each). V was clipped by 6 bases and J by 0 bases, with 12 bases between them. The CDR3 runs 15 residues. CDR1 is LNHNV and CDR2 is YYDKDF in the germline V gene (reference sequence). CDR3 amino acids: CATSRDLLAKNIQYF. The DNA for the CDR3 is TGTGCCACCAGTAGGGACCTACTAGCCAAAAACATTCAGTACTTC.

V gene TRBV18 combines with J gene TRBJ2-5, with D possibly being TRBD2 (6 bases). The length of the CDR3 is 15 residues. With 0 bases removed from V and 2 bases from J, the gap between germline ends came to 10 bases. Germline V lookup: CDR1 KGHSH, CDR2 LQKENI. CDR3 protein: CASSPPEGGQETQYF. Here the CDR3 DNA reads TGTGCCAGCTCACCACCGGAGGGCGGACAAGAGACCCAGTACTTC.

The CDR3 DNA reads as TGTGCCAGCAGCTTGGCCAGGGGATCAGAGACCCAGTACTTC. It codes for CASSLARGSETQYF. The chain combines TRBV5-6 with TRBJ2-5; weak D call: TRBD1 (6 bases). This CDR3 is built from 14 residues. Trimming left V 0 bases short and J 4 bases short, with 10 bases between. Germline V gene data show CDR1 as SGHDT and CDR2 as YYEEEE.

This clone was seen a single time. The chain combines TRBV7-2 with TRBJ1-4; a possible D gene is TRBD1 (6 bases). In germline, CDR1 is SGHTA, CDR2 FQGNSA. This CDR3 is 15 amino acids long. Between the trimmed V and J ends, which lost 0 bases and 13 bases, there was a span of 18 bases. The CDR3 DNA reads as TGTGCCAGCAGCTTAGCGGAAGTACAGGGAGGGGGACTGTTTTTT. Translated: CASSLAEVQGGGLFF. The full variable domain, with the rest looked up from reference TRBV7-2 and TRBJ1-4, is GAGVSQSPSNKVTEKGKDVELRCDPISGHTALYWYRQSLGQGLEFLIYFQGNSAPDKSGLPSDRFSAERTGGSVSTLTIQRTQQEDSAVYLCASSLAEVQGGGLFFGSGTQLSVL.

V is TRBV10-1 and J is TRBJ1-5; D gene unclear. The germline CDR1 and CDR2 sequences are WNHNN and SYGVQD (reference sequence). This CDR3 comprises 17 residues. The V and J ends lost 0 bases and 0 bases respectively, with 12 bases between them. The DNA of the CDR3 is TGCGCCAGCAGTGAGTCGGGAAGGGCCCTTAGCAATCAGCCCCAGCATTTT. Translating it yields CASSESGRALSNQPQHF.

This clone came up many times. The chain recombines TRBV10-3 with TRBJ1-3, with 8 bases fitting TRBD1. The V segment lost 4 bases and the J segment 4 bases; nucleotides outside the gene matches: 3. There are 14 residues in the CDR3. Per the germline V gene, CDR1 is ENHRY and CDR2 is SYGVKD. The CDR3 DNA follows: TGTGCCATCAGTGGGGGACAGGAAGGAAACACCATATATTTT. Amino acid sequence: CAISGGQEGNTIYF.

This chain links TRBV2 with TRBJ2-1, with D tentatively TRBD1 or TRBD2 (5 bases each). V gave up 4 bases and J gave up 3 bases, with 13 bases separating them. The CDR3 is 15 amino acids. Germline V CDR1 and CDR2: SNHLY, FYNNEI. As DNA, the CDR3 is TGTGCCAGCAGTGCCGGGACCCACAGCTACAATGAGCAGTTCTTC. Residues: CASSAGTHSYNEQFF.

This chain connects TRBV30 to TRBJ1-4; no reliable D call. This CDR3 spans 17 amino acids. The germline V and J ends were trimmed by 0 bases and 8 bases, with 22 bases remaining between them. The germline gives CDR1 GTSNPN, CDR2 SVGIG (reference sequence). This CDR3 reads CAWSVPRGAGKSEKLFF. CDR3 sequence (DNA): TGTGCCTGGAGTGTACCGCGAGGCGCGGGGAAATCGGAAAAACTGTTTTTT.